The 3 T cell receptor beta chains below were found in one sample sequenced in a study of blood T cell repertoires in COVID-19. Generated by immunoSEQ multiplex PCR, the TCRdb table keeps only in-frame clones and is missing some. The sample yields more than 200,000 clones, 82% seen once. The sequencing sample was made of peripheral blood. Receptors originate from a woman of 80 years or more with COVID-19, enrolled during active disease.

CDR3 region: CARGDNLGYTF. DNA of the CDR3: TGTGCCAGGGGGGACAACTTAGGCTACACCTTC. The chain has TRBV30 and TRBJ1-2, with TRBD1 as a possible D gene (6 bases). Germline assignment: CDR1 GTSNPN and CDR2 SVGIG (reference sequence). The CDR3 is made up of 11 amino acids. Trimming left V 8 bases short and J 8 bases short, with 15 bases between.

The gene calls are TRBV28 and TRBJ2-3; 9 bases are shared with TRBD2. CDR1 and CDR2 (germline): MDHEN, SYDVKM. The V and J ends lost 3 bases and 6 bases, in that order; junction bases with no gene match: 7. The CDR3 is 15 residues long. The CDR3 DNA reads as TGTGCCAGCAGTTTTAGCGGGAGAGGCGGGGATACGCAGTATTTT. As protein: CASSFSGRGGDTQYF.

The chain links TRBV18 to TRBJ1-1, with no clear D. Trimming cost V 8 bases and J 3 bases, with 13 bases left between them. The CDR3 has 13 amino acids. CDR1 KGHSH and CDR2 LQKENI come from the germline V gene. CDR3 in DNA: TGTGCCAGCCAACTGGTCGAGGACACTGAAGCTTTCTTT. As protein: CASQLVEDTEAFF.